The rows below give T cell receptor beta chains drawn from one sample of a study of early T cells in non-severe SARS-CoV-2 infection. TCRdb re-called the 5' RACE reads with MiXCR, one entry per CDR3 protein. This table has about 70,000 distinct CDR3 sequences, roughly 15% appearing once. The material sequenced was whole blood, taken at baseline. These TCRs come from an adult who was a healthcare worker with PCR-confirmed SARS-CoV-2 infection or an uninfected control (not recorded which). The CDR3 runs from the conserved cysteine through the conserved F or W. The order of the fields is D gene, clone size, V gene, J gene, CDR3 DNA, CDR3 protein. D genes are given only for firm matches. Size values are once, few and many counts, or a class for expanded clones, and some rows have none.

.	few	TRBV18	TRBJ1-2	TGTGCCAGCTCACCGGCTTTGGGCACAGGCGATGGCTACACCTTC	CASSPALGTGDGYTF
.	.	TRBV2	TRBJ2-3	TGTGCCAGCGTTGCAGGGGGCACAGATACGCAGTATTTT	CASVAGGTDTQYF
.	.	TRBV6-1	TRBJ1-5	TGTGCCAGCATCATCTTAGCGGGGCTCGGCAATCAGCCCCAGCATTTT	CASIILAGLGNQPQHF
.	many	TRBV29-1	TRBJ2-7	TGCAGCGTCGCCGAGGCCGTCGTGGACGAGCAGTACTTC	CSVAEAVVDEQYF
TRBD1	many	TRBV15	TRBJ2-3	TGTGCCACCAGCAGAGACGGACAGGGGGGAGAGACGCAGTATTTT	CATSRDGQGGETQYF
.	few	TRBV28	TRBJ1-2	TGTGCCAGCAGTTTATCTGCGGGCTATGGCTACACCTTC	CASSLSAGYGYTF
TRBD1	few	TRBV29-1	TRBJ1-1	TGCAGCGCTCACAGGGGGACCCTGAACACTGAAGCTTTCTTT	CSAHRGTLNTEAFF
.	few	TRBV2	TRBJ2-5	TGTGCCAGCACCGGACAGATAGAGACCCAGTACTTC	CASTGQIETQYF
TRBD2	many	TRBV20-1	TRBJ2-5	TGCAGTGCTGCCTCAGGGACTAGCGGGAGGGCCTGGGAGACCCAGTACTTC	CSAASGTSGRAWETQYF
TRBD2	.	TRBV3-1	TRBJ2-7	TGTGCCAGCAGGGTGAGCTGGGCGGGAGACGGGGAGCAGTACTTC	CASRVSWAGDGEQYF
TRBD2	.	TRBV5-1	TRBJ2-5	TGCGCCAGCAGCATAACTAGCGGGAAACAAGAGACCCAGTACTTC	CASSITSGKQETQYF
TRBD2	.	TRBV12-3/TRBV12-4	TRBJ2-1	TGTGCCAGCAGTTTGTCGGGAGGAGGGGATGAGCAGTTCTTC	CASSLSGGGDEQFF
TRBD2	many	TRBV28	TRBJ2-1	TGTGCCAGCAGCCACAGCGGGAAGGGCGTCTTC	CASSHSGKGVF
TRBD2	.	TRBV5-1	TRBJ2-3	TGCGCCAGCAGTACCTTACTAGCGGGAGGAGCAGATACGCAGTATTTT	CASSTLLAGGADTQYF
TRBD1	many	TRBV6-6	TRBJ1-6	TGTGCCAGCAGGGACACAGGGGGTTATAATTCACCCCTCCACTTT	CASRDTGGYNSPLHF
.	many	TRBV7-6	TRBJ1-1	TGTGCCAGCAGCTTAGAGGCGGGACGCCCGAACACTGAAGCTTTCTTT	CASSLEAGRPNTEAFF
.	many	TRBV7-3	TRBJ2-3	TGTGCCAGCAGCTTAGGGAGCACAGATACGCAGTATTTT	CASSLGSTDTQYF
.	.	TRBV7-9	TRBJ1-1	TGTGCCAGCAGCTTAGATGCAGGTCCCGGGGCTGAAGCTTTCTTT	CASSLDAGPGAEAFF
TRBD2	few	TRBV12-3/TRBV12-4	TRBJ2-7	TGTGCCAGCAGTTTGAGCGGGAGGGTATACGAGCAGTACTTC	CASSLSGRVYEQYF
TRBD1	many	TRBV18	TRBJ2-7	TGTGCCAGCTCACCGGGACAGGGTGGCGGCGAGCAGTACTTC	CASSPGQGGGEQYF
.	few	TRBV29-1	TRBJ2-3	TGCAGCGTCGGCCAGGACAGCCGCACAGATACGCAGTATTTT	CSVGQDSRTDTQYF
TRBD2	few	TRBV12-3/TRBV12-4	TRBJ2-3	TGTGCCAGCAGTCCCCGGGGACTATCGACAGATACGCAGTATTTT	CASSPRGLSTDTQYF
TRBD2	.	TRBV25-1	TRBJ2-5	TGTGCCAGCAGCGGGGCCGGGACTAGCGGGAGTTGGGGCCCCTTATTAGAGACCCAGTACTTC	CASSGAGTSGSWGPLLETQYF
.	few	TRBV30	TRBJ2-3	TGTGCCTGGACAGGGGCGAGCACAGATACGCAGTATTTT	CAWTGASTDTQYF
.	few	TRBV6-2/TRBV6-3	TRBJ2-7	TGTGCCAGCAGATTTCATGGGACATACGAGCAGTACTTC	CASRFHGTYEQYF
.	few	TRBV27	TRBJ2-5	TGTGCCAGCAGTTTCTTACCCCCAGGGGGAGGCCAAGAGACCCAGTACTTC	CASSFLPPGGGQETQYF
TRBD2	few	TRBV7-8	TRBJ2-2	TGTGCCAGCAGCTTAGGACTAGCGGGGAGCACCGGGGAGCTGTTTTTT	CASSLGLAGSTGELFF
TRBD2	.	TRBV29-1	TRBJ2-1	TGCAGCGCTTGGACTAGCGGGAGGAGCAATGAGCAGTTCTTC	CSAWTSGRSNEQFF
TRBD1	.	TRBV12-3/TRBV12-4	TRBJ1-1	TGTGCCAGCACCCCAGGGGGCGAGAACACTGAAGCTTTCTTT	CASTPGGENTEAFF
.	many	TRBV9	TRBJ2-3	TGTGCCAGCAGCGTAGGGGGGTGGAGCACAGATACGCAGTATTTT	CASSVGGWSTDTQYF
TRBD2	few	TRBV5-1	TRBJ2-7	TGCGCCAGCAGCGATGGGACTAGTTGGCACTACGAGCAGTACTTC	CASSDGTSWHYEQYF
.	.	TRBV9	TRBJ2-1	TGTGCCAGCAGCGCCCCGGCGTCCAATGAGCAGTTCTTC	CASSAPASNEQFF
TRBD2	.	TRBV7-8	TRBJ2-2	TGTGCCGGGATCTCGGGAGGGACCGGGGAGCTGTTTTTT	CAGISGGTGELFF
.	many	TRBV5-1	TRBJ2-3	TGCGCCAGCAGCGATCCTAGAGGATCGAATACGCAGTATTTT	CASSDPRGSNTQYF
.	.	TRBV9	TRBJ2-3	TGTGCCAGCAGCGTAGGTATGGGGGATACGCAGTATTTT	CASSVGMGDTQYF
.	many	TRBV7-9	TRBJ1-2	TGTGCCAGCAGCGATCAGGCTCCCTATGGCTACACCTTC	CASSDQAPYGYTF
TRBD1	few	TRBV7-2	TRBJ2-1	TGTGCCAGCAGCTCCGGGACAGGGGGGAACAATGAGCAGTTCTTC	CASSSGTGGNNEQFF
.	.	TRBV12-5	TRBJ1-1	TGTGCTAGTGGTTTCGGGACCGCAAACACTGAAGCTTTCTTT	CASGFGTANTEAFF
.	few	TRBV6-4	TRBJ2-2	TGTGCCAGCAGTGACTCGGACACCGGGGAGCTGTTTTTT	CASSDSDTGELFF
TRBD2	.	TRBV20-1	TRBJ2-2	TGCAGTGCTAGAGATGTGGGACTAGCGGTTACCGGGGAGCTGTTTTTT	CSARDVGLAVTGELFF
.	.	TRBV29-1	TRBJ2-5	TGCAGCGTTGGGGGACGGTCGTACCAAGAGACCCAGTACTTC	CSVGGRSYQETQYF